This passage covers 7 T cell receptor beta chains from one sample sequenced in a study of blood T cells in healthy people across ages. Through a sample-barcoded 5' primer and a J-beta primer mix, a second PCR was run for about 6 to 11 cycles. TCRdb reprocessed the 5' RACE reads with MiXCR, giving one entry per CDR3 protein. Seen here are some 690,000 distinct CDR3 sequences, about a fifth observed once, and the top ten hold approximately 20%. Input material: blood. The source is an older man in good health.

The CDR3 bases are TGCAGTGCTCCCCGGGGCAGGAACTACGAGCAGTACTTC. Translating it yields CSAPRGRNYEQYF. The gene calls are TRBV20-1 and TRBJ2-5; D tentatively reads TRBD1 or TRBD2 (5 bases each). The end of the DNA fits TRBJ2-7 better, so the J call may be wrong. The CDR3 contains 13 residues. Per germline, CDR1 DFQATT and CDR2 SNEGSKA (reference sequence).

This sequence joins TRBV6-4 and TRBJ2-5; D tentatively reads TRBD1 or TRBD2 (5 bases each). With 4 bases removed from V and 5 bases from J, the gap between germline ends came to 11 bases. The CDR3 sequence is 13 residues long. CDR1 and CDR2 from the germline V gene are MRHNA and SNTAGT. CDR3 DNA: TGTGCCAGCAGTGTTCTTGAGGGGGAGACCCAGTACTTC. Protein: CASSVLEGETQYF.

The V and J genes are TRBV6-2 or TRBV6-3 and TRBJ2-1, with TRBD1 matching 7 bases. This CDR3 contains 14 residues. The trim removed 2 bases at V and 9 bases at J, leaving 7 bases unmatched. Germline CDR1 reads MNHEY; CDR2 reads SVGEGT. The CDR3 region has the DNA TGTGCCAGCAGTTACGGTGGGACAGTGGGTGAGCAGTTCTTC. The encoded protein is CASSYGGTVGEQFF.

This clonotype showed up just a few times. The chain carries TRBV5-1 and TRBJ2-5; D is unclear. Germline V gene data show CDR1 as SGHRS and CDR2 as YFSETQ. V was trimmed by 8 bases and J by 1 base, leaving 21 bases between them. This CDR3 contains 16 residues. The CDR3: CASSPLSVPSQETQYF. CDR3 in DNA: TGCGCCAGTAGCCCCCTCAGCGTTCCGTCCCAAGAGACCCAGTACTTC.

The chain carries TRBV5-4 and TRBJ1-1, with D maybe TRBD1 (6 bases). Looked up from germline, CDR1 is SGHNT and CDR2 is YYREEE (reference sequence). V dropped 2 bases and J dropped 2 bases, with 13 bases sitting between them. The CDR3 runs 15 residues. CDR3 nucleotides: TGTGCCAGCAGCTTACTAGCGGACAGCAACACTGAAGCTTTCTTT. Amino acid sequence: CASSLLADSNTEAFF.

The DNA for the CDR3 is TGCAGTGCTAGTCGGCGGGAGGGCGCAGATACGCAGTATTTT. Protein product: CSASRREGADTQYF. The genes are TRBV20-1 and TRBJ2-3; 9 bases map to TRBD2. There are 14 residues in the CDR3. Germline loops: CDR1 DFQATT, CDR2 SNEGSKA (reference sequence). V lost 3 bases to trimming and J lost 4 bases; unmatched junction nucleotides: 5.

This chain uses TRBV12-3 or TRBV12-4 with TRBJ1-2; no reliable D call. Trimming removed 7 bases at V and 6 bases at J, with 15 bases between. The CDR3 runs 13 residues. CDR3 DNA sequence: TGTGCCAGCACTCTGGGCGGGAAAAATGGCTACACCTTC. Its protein is CASTLGGKNGYTF.